A selection of T cell receptor beta chains follows, all from one sample in a study of OX40 agonist ivuxolimab in advanced cancers. TCRdb's copy holds only in-frame clones and misses some; the assay was immunoSEQ multiplex PCR. The table lists 57,000 or so clones, approximately 85% of them singletons. This specimen was CD4+ or CD8+ T cells sorted from blood, taken in a trial of the OX40 agonist ivuxolimab. The receptor set was obtained from an adult with an advanced solid tumor such as melanoma, head and neck, liver or kidney cancer. Each CDR3 is given with its conserved first and last residue. D genes are given only for firm matches. Not every row has a clone size; where given, it reads once, few, many or a size class.

>TRBV5-4|.|.|TRBJ1-4
TGTGCCAGCACTTCGCCGGGAAATGAAAAACTGTTTTTT
CASTSPGNEKLFF
>TRBV4-2|.|.|TRBJ2-2
TGTGCCAGCAGCCAAGAAAGTCCAAGTCTGAACACCGGGGAGCTGTTTTTT
CASSQESPSLNTGELFF
>TRBV27|.|.|TRBJ2-1
TGTGCCAGCAGTTTAGGAATCGGAAATGGGCAGTTCTTC
CASSLGIGNGQFF
>TRBV28|.|.|TRBJ1-1
TGTGCCAGCACCTTCTTTTCGGGACATGCGGGCACTGAAGCTTTCTTT
CASTFFSGHAGTEAFF
>TRBV7-3|.|.|TRBJ2-7
TGTGCCAGCAGCTTAGGAGCAGGAGCTTCCGAGCAGTACTTC
CASSLGAGASEQYF
>TRBV18|.|.|TRBJ2-1
TGTGCCAGCTCACTCGGGCTCGCGGGACGCTACAATGAGCAGTTCTTC
CASSLGLAGRYNEQFF
>TRBV10-3|TRBD2|.|TRBJ2-1
TGTGCCATCAGTGCGTCACCGGGACTAGCGGAAGATGAGCAGTTCTTC
CAISASPGLAEDEQFF
>TRBV6-1|.|.|TRBJ2-5
TGTGCCAGCAGTGAGACAAAACAAGAGACCCAGTACTTC
CASSETKQETQYF
>TRBV6-4|.|.|TRBJ2-1
TGTGCCAGCAGTGACAAGGCAGGCAGATTCAATGAGCAGTTCTTC
CASSDKAGRFNEQFF
>TRBV7-2|TRBD1|.|TRBJ2-7
TGTGCCAGCAGACCAGACAGGGGCTCCTACGAGCAGTACTTC
CASRPDRGSYEQYF
>TRBV5-4|.|few|TRBJ2-1
TGTGCCAGCAGCACTACCGGGACTTTGGATGAGCAGTTCTTC
CASSTTGTLDEQFF
>TRBV5-1|TRBD2|.|TRBJ2-1
TGCGCCAGCAGCTTTTGGGCCGGGACTAGCGGGGATGGGTACAATGAGCAGTTCTTC
CASSFWAGTSGDGYNEQFF
>TRBV28|.|.|TRBJ1-4
TGTGCCAGCAGGCCCCTGGGGCGGCTTAATGAAAAACTGTTTTTT
CASRPLGRLNEKLFF
>TRBV6-6|TRBD1|few|TRBJ2-2
TGTGCCAGCAGCCAGGGGGAGTCTGGGGAGCTGTTTTTT
CASSQGESGELFF
>TRBV7-2|TRBD2|.|TRBJ2-3
TGTGCCAGCAGCCTCCGGACTAGCGGGAGCGCAGATACGCAGTATTTT
CASSLRTSGSADTQYF
>TRBV2|.|.|TRBJ2-5
TGTGCCAGCAGTTTGAGGCTCCAAGAGACCCAGTACTTC
CASSLRLQETQYF
>TRBV5-1|.|.|TRBJ2-7
TGCGCCAGCAGCTTGGGCGTGGACTACGAGCAGTACTTC
CASSLGVDYEQYF
>TRBV7-2|TRBD2|.|TRBJ2-7
TGTGCCAGCAGCACGAGCGGGACGAGCGAGCAGTACTTC
CASSTSGTSEQYF
>TRBV18|.|.|TRBJ2-7
TGTGCCAGCTCGCCTCCGGACGGGGGTAGAGAGCAGTACTTC
CASSPPDGGREQYF
>TRBV5-6|.|.|TRBJ2-7
TGTGCCAGCAGCTTGGCGGGCAGGCTCTCGGAGCAGTACTTC
CASSLAGRLSEQYF
>TRBV2|TRBD1|once|TRBJ1-1
TGTGCCAGCAGTCCCGACAGGGGCGGCACTGAAGCTTTCTTT
CASSPDRGGTEAFF
>TRBV7-7|TRBD1|.|TRBJ2-1
TGTGCTAGCAGCAACATTGACAGGGGCTCTGAGCAGTTCTTC
CASSNIDRGSEQFF
>TRBV18|TRBD1|.|TRBJ1-5
TGTGCCAGCTCACTGACAGGGGAAGTAGGACAGCCCCAGCATTTT
CASSLTGEVGQPQHF
>TRBV6-1|.|once|TRBJ2-6
TGTGCCAGCAGTGTTAGGGGCTCTGGGGCCAACGTCCTGACTTTC
CASSVRGSGANVLTF
>TRBV5-1|.|few|TRBJ2-1
TGCGCCAGCAGCTCCCCCAGGGGGGACGGCGAGCAGTTCTTC
CASSSPRGDGEQFF
>TRBV7-6|.|.|TRBJ1-1
TGTGCCAGCAGCAACCGGGAGTCAGGGCCCGCTTTCTTT
CASSNRESGPAFF
>TRBV27|TRBD1|.|TRBJ1-4
TGTGCCAGCAGTTTGGACGGGACAGGGGTCGAAAAACTGTTTTTT
CASSLDGTGVEKLFF
>TRBV30|TRBD1|once|TRBJ1-5
TGTGCCTGGAGTCCAAGACCCGGACAGGGGGCCGTAGAGAAGCCCCAGCATTTT
CAWSPRPGQGAVEKPQHF
>TRBV7-9|.|.|TRBJ1-4
TGTGCCAGCAGCCTTGGCCGGGATAAACTGTTTTTT
CASSLGRDKLFF
>TRBV6-1|.|few|TRBJ1-1
TGTGCCAGCATCAGACAGTTGAACACTGAAGCTTTCTTT
CASIRQLNTEAFF
>TRBV7-9|TRBD1|.|TRBJ2-5
TGTGCCACAAGGGACAGGAGGGGTCAAGAGACCCAGTACTTC
CATRDRRGQETQYF
>TRBV6-6|.|few|TRBJ1-1
TGTGCCAGCCGTCGGGGTCTGAACACTGAAGCTTTCTTT
CASRRGLNTEAFF
>TRBV18|.|.|TRBJ2-3
TGTGCCAGCTCACCACGGGACACAGATACGCAGTATTTT
CASSPRDTDTQYF
>TRBV7-2|TRBD2|.|TRBJ2-7
TGTGCCAGCAGCCCGGGAGGCGGGAGGGAGCCCGAGCAGTACTTC
CASSPGGGREPEQYF
>TRBV7-2|.|.|TRBJ2-1
TGTGCCAGCAGCTTGGGGATTGGAAACAATGAGCAGTTCTTC
CASSLGIGNNEQFF
>TRBV21-1|.|.|TRBJ1-5
TGTGCCAGCAGCAAAGTCGGTCCCAGCCTGAGCAATCAGCCCCAGCATTTT
CASSKVGPSLSNQPQHF
>TRBV5-1|.|.|TRBJ2-7
TGCGCCAGCAGCGCCGGGACCAGTTACGAGCAGTACTTC
CASSAGTSYEQYF
>TRBV6-5|TRBD1|.|TRBJ1-4
TGTGCCAGCAGACAGACAGGGGCGGCTAATGAAAAACTGTTTTTT
CASRQTGAANEKLFF
>TRBV7-3|.|.|TRBJ1-1
TGTGCCAGCAGCTTCACCGGGGGGACTGAAGCTTTCTTT
CASSFTGGTEAFF
>TRBV19|TRBD1|.|TRBJ2-7
TGTGCCAGTAGTAGACGGGACAGGAGTTACGAGCAGTACTTC
CASSRRDRSYEQYF
>TRBV9|.|few|TRBJ1-4
TGTGCCAGCAGCGTAGGGACCCGGGAAAAACTGTTTTTT
CASSVGTREKLFF
>TRBV11-2|.|.|TRBJ2-5
TGTGCCAGCAGCTTAGGCCTAGGAGAGCAAGAGACCCAGTACTTC
CASSLGLGEQETQYF
>TRBV19|.|.|TRBJ2-7
TGTGCCAGTAGTATTTCTGGGGACTACGAGCAGTACTTC
CASSISGDYEQYF
>TRBV4-2|TRBD2|.|TRBJ2-1
TGTGCCAGCAGCCAAGTACCGGGACTAGCGGGAGAAGGGGAGCAGTTCTTC
CASSQVPGLAGEGEQFF
>TRBV7-9|.|.|TRBJ2-5
TGTGCCAGCAGCTATGTTGGAGGCGGAGAGACCCAGTACTTC
CASSYVGGGETQYF
>TRBV4-2|.|.|TRBJ1-6
TGTGCCAGCAGCTCCGGTGGGCCTAATTCACCCCTCCACTTT
CASSSGGPNSPLHF
>TRBV7-9|.|.|TRBJ1-2
TGTGCCAGCAGCCTAGGCACGACCTATGGCTACACCTTC
CASSLGTTYGYTF
>TRBV5-6|.|.|TRBJ2-6
TGTGCCAGCAGCTTTGCTGGGGCCAACGTCCTGACTTTC
CASSFAGANVLTF
>TRBV2|.|.|TRBJ2-5
TGTGCCAGCGGGGCAGGGAGATGGGAGACCCAGTACTTC
CASGAGRWETQYF
>TRBV6-1|TRBD1|.|TRBJ2-3
TGTGCCAGCAGCGATACAGGGGTGGATACGCAGTATTTT
CASSDTGVDTQYF
>TRBV19|TRBD1|.|TRBJ2-7
TGTGCCAGTAGTTGGGACAGCCGCTACGAGCAGTACTTC
CASSWDSRYEQYF
>TRBV7-9|.|.|TRBJ2-1
TGTGCCAGCAGGGGGGGACGTCCCCAAAATGAGCAGTTCTTC
CASRGGRPQNEQFF
>TRBV10-3|TRBD2|once|TRBJ2-7
TGTGCCATCAGTTGGGCGGGAGTCGACGAGCAGTACTTC
CAISWAGVDEQYF
>TRBV7-9|.|.|TRBJ2-1
TGTGCCAGCAGCTTACTGGCCAGCAATGAGCAGTTCTTC
CASSLLASNEQFF
>TRBV5-8|TRBD2|once|TRBJ2-7
TGTGCCAGCAGCTTCCCCAGCGGGACGATAGACGAGCAGTACTTC
CASSFPSGTIDEQYF
>TRBV28|TRBD2|.|TRBJ2-1
TGTGCCAGCAGGGTAGCGGGAGCGCTGTACAATGAGCAGTTCTTC
CASRVAGALYNEQFF
>TRBV2|.|.|TRBJ2-3
TGTGCCAGCAGTGTTAGAATGGATACGCAGTATTTT
CASSVRMDTQYF
>TRBV4-3|TRBD1|.|TRBJ2-1
TGCGCCAGCAGCCAAGAGAGGGGGCCCAATGAGCAGTTCTTC
CASSQERGPNEQFF
>TRBV7-3|.|few|TRBJ2-5
TGTGCCAGCAGCTTAGTATCCCAGCGAGGAGAGACCCAGTACTTC
CASSLVSQRGETQYF
>TRBV28|TRBD2|.|TRBJ2-7
TGTGCCAGCAGTTCGCCAGAGCGGGAGGGCCTCCACGAGCAGTACTTC
CASSSPEREGLHEQYF